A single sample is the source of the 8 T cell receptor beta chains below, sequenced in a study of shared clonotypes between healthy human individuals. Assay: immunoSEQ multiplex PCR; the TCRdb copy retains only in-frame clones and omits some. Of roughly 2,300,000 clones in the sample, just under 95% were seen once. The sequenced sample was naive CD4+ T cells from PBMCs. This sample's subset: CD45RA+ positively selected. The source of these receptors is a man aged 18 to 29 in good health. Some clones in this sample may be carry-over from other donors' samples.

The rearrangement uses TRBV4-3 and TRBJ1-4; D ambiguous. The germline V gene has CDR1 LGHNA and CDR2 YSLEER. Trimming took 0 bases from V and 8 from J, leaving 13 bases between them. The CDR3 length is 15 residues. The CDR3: CASSQDMRAPEKLFF. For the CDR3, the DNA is TGCGCCAGCAGCCAAGATATGAGGGCCCCCGAAAAACTGTTTTTT.

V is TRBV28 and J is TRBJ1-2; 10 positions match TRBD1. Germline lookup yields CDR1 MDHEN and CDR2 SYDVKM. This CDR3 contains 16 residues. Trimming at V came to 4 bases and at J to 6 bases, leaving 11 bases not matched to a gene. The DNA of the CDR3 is TGTGCCAGCAGTTCGACCACCGGGACAGGGGTCCATGGCTACACCTTC. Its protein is CASSSTTGTGVHGYTF.

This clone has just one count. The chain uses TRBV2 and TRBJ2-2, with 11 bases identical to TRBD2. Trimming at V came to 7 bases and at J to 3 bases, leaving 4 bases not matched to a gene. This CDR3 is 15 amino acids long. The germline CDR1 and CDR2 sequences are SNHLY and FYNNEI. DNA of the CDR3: TGTGCCAGCACCCTAGCGGGAGGTTACACCGGGGAGCTGTTTTTT. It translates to CASTLAGGYTGELFF.

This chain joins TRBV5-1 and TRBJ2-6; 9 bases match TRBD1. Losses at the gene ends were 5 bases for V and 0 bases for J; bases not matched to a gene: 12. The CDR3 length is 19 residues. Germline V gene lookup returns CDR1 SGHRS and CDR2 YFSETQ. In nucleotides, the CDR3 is TGCGCCAGCAGACTCCCCCCGGGACAGGGAAGCTCTGGGGCCAACGTCCTGACTTTC. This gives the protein CASRLPPGQGSSGANVLTF.

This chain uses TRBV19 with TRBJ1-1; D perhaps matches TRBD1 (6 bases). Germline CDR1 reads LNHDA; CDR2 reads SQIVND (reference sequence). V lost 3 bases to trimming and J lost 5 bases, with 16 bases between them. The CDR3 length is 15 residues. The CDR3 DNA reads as TGTGCCAGTAGTATGGGCCGGACAGAGAGTACTGAAGCTTTCTTT. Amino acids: CASSMGRTESTEAFF. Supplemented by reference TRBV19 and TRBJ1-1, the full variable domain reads DGGITQSPKYLFRKEGQNVTLSCEQNLNHDAMYWYRQDPGQGLRLIYYSQIVNDFQKGDIAEGYSVSREKKESFPLTVTSAQKNPTAFYLCASSMGRTESTEAFFGQGTRLTVV.

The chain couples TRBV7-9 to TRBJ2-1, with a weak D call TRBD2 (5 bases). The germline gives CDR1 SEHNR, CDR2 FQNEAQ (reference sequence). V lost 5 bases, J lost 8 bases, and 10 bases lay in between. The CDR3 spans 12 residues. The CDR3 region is CASSPGLYEQFF. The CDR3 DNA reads TGTGCCAGCAGCCCGGGATTATATGAGCAGTTCTTC.

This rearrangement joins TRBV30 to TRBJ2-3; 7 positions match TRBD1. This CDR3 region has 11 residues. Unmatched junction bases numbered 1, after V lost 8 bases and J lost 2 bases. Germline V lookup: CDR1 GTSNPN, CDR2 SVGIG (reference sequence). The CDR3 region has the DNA TGTGCCGAGGGGGCCACAGATACGCAGTATTTT. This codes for CAEGATDTQYF. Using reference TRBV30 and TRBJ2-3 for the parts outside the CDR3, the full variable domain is SQTIHQWPATLVQPVGSPLSLECTVEGTSNPNLYWYRQAAGRGLQLLFYSVGIGQISSEVPQNLSASRPQDRQFILSSKKLLLSDSGFYLCAEGATDTQYFGPGTRLTVL.

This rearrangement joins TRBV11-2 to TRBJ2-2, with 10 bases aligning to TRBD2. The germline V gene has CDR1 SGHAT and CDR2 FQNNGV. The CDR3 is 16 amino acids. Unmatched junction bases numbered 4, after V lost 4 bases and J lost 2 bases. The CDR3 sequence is CASSSSSGRNTGELFF. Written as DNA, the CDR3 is TGTGCCAGCAGCTCTTCTAGCGGGAGAAACACCGGGGAGCTGTTTTTT.